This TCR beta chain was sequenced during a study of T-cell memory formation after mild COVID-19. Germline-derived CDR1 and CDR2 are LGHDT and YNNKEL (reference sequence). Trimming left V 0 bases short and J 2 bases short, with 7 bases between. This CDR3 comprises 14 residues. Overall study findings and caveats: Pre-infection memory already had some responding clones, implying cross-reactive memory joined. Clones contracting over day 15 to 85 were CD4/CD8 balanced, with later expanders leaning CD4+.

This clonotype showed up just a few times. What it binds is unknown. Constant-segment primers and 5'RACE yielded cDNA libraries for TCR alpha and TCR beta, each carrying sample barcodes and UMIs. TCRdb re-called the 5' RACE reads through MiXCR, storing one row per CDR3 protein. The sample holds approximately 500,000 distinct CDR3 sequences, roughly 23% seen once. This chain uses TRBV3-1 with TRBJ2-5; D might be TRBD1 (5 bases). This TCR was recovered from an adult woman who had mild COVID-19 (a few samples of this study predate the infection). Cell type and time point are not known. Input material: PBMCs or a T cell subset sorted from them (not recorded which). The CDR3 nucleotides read TGTGCCAGCAGCCAAGAGTGGACACAAGAGACCCAGTACTTC. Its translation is CASSQEWTQETQYF.